These 4 T cell receptor beta chains were all obtained from the same sample, sequenced in a study of identical twins. TCRdb passed the 5' RACE reads through MiXCR, listing each CDR3 protein once. This table has 550,000 to 700,000 distinct CDR3 sequences, 9.5% to 10% appearing once. This sample also appeared in a second study, on yellow fever vaccine responses in identical twins.

The material sequenced was PBMCs. The receptor source for this set is a woman between 18 and 29 years old in good health.

This clonotype has a count of ten or more. This sequence joins TRBV18 and TRBJ2-3, with 10 bases fitting TRBD1. The CDR3 loop spans 15 amino acids. With V trimmed by 8 bases and J by 1 base, 6 bases remained unmatched. Germline V gene sequence: CDR1 KGHSH, CDR2 LQKENI. The CDR3 here is CASSPGQGRTDTQYF. The CDR3 DNA sequence: TGTGCCAGCAGTCCGGGACAGGGGCGCACAGATACGCAGTATTTT.

This clonotype was counted between two and nine times. The V and J genes are TRBV5-6 and TRBJ1-1; D gene ambiguous. Trimming left V 0 bases short and J 11 bases short, with 11 bases between. Per germline, CDR1 SGHDT and CDR2 YYEEEE. The CDR3 totals 12 residues. CDR3 amino acids: CASSLGGLGAFF. DNA for the CDR3: TGTGCCAGCAGCTTGGGAGGGCTGGGGGCTTTCTTT. Combining the CDR3 with reference TRBV5-6 and TRBJ1-1 gives the whole variable domain DAGVTQSPTHLIKTRGQQVTLRCSPKSGHDTVSWYQQALGQGPQFIFQYYEEEERQRGNFPDRFSGHQFPNYSSELNVNALLLGDSALYLCASSLGGLGAFFGQGTRLTVV.

Only a few counts were recorded for this clonotype. V gene TRBV7-3 combines with J gene TRBJ1-1; TRBD1 might be the D (6 bases). CDR3 size: 17 residues. Germline values: CDR1 SGHTA, CDR2 FQGTGA. Trimming stripped 2 bases from V and 5 bases from J, with 21 bases between. The CDR3 is CASSLSSGPLGGTEAFF. CDR3 sequence (DNA): TGTGCCAGCAGCTTATCCTCAGGGCCTCTAGGGGGAACTGAAGCTTTCTTT.

The chain carries TRBV20-1 and TRBJ2-7; 7 bases agree with TRBD1. Trimming removed 4 bases from V and 2 bases from J; junction bases left unmatched: 8. The CDR3 is 14 residues long. Looked up from germline, CDR1 is DFQATT and CDR2 is SNEGSKA (reference sequence). The CDR3: CSANRDSGTYEQYF. CDR3 sequence (DNA): TGCAGTGCTAACCGGGACAGTGGGACCTACGAGCAGTACTTC.